The 8 T cell receptor beta chains below come from one sample, sequenced in a study of cytomegalovirus exposure and HLA in healthy donors (dated by TCRdb to about 2017). The receptor library was made with the immunoSEQ multiplex PCR assay. For the multiplex PCR, a mixture combining 60 forward primers for TCR Vbeta segments and 13 reverse primers for TCR Jbeta segments was used. As stored in TCRdb, this immuneACCESS dataset retains in-frame rearrangements with V and J assigned. A fraction of the clones does not appear; measured against another copy, unresolved V genes explain less than half of the discrepancy, and the remainder lacks a known reason. The sample table shows roughly 120,000 clones, and about 78% are seen once. The ten largest clonotypes hold approximately 5% of the sample. The sequencing sample was made of PBMCs. The receptors derive from a woman in her 30s in good health and CMV-seropositive.

The chain links TRBV7-9 to TRBJ1-2; 8 bases fit TRBD1. Trimming cost V 5 bases and J 2 bases; bases outside gene matches: 7. The CDR3 sequence is 15 residues long. Germline V CDR1 and CDR2: SEHNR, FQNEAQ (reference sequence). The CDR3 loop reads CASSLTTGANYGYTF. CDR3 nucleotide sequence: TGTGCCAGCAGCCTAACGACAGGGGCGAACTATGGCTACACCTTC.

V usage is TRBV19 and J usage is TRBJ2-5, with D tentatively TRBD2 (5 bases). V was cut by 2 bases and J by 1 base, with 8 bases left in between. Looked up from germline, CDR1 is LNHDA and CDR2 is SQIVND (reference sequence). The CDR3 runs 14 residues. The DNA for the CDR3 is TGTGCCAGTAGTATATCAGCGGTCCAAGAGACCCAGTACTTC. This sequence encodes CASSISAVQETQYF.

The chain couples TRBV5-6 to TRBJ2-2; TRBD1 agrees at 10 bases. The CDR3 has 16 amino acids. Unmatched junction bases numbered 7, after V lost 3 bases and J lost 5 bases. The V gene's germline CDR1 is SGHDT and CDR2 YYEEEE. The CDR3 loop reads CASSSLGQGVTGELFF. In DNA, the CDR3 is TGTGCCAGCAGCTCACTCGGACAGGGGGTTACCGGGGAGCTGTTTTTT.

This rearrangement joins TRBV18 to TRBJ2-3, with D perhaps TRBD1 (6 bases). Trimming removed 2 bases from V and 2 bases from J, with 14 bases in between. From germline, CDR1 is KGHSH and CDR2 LQKENI. The CDR3 spans 16 residues. CDR3 DNA sequence: TGTGCCAGCTCACCATCATGGGACAAAGACACAGATACGCAGTATTTT. Translated: CASSPSWDKDTDTQYF.

The sample holds one count of this clone. The chain combines TRBV11-2 with TRBJ1-1; 8 positions match TRBD1. This CDR3 has 14 amino acids. Germline loops: CDR1 SGHAT, CDR2 FQNNGV. The V gene end was trimmed by 2 bases and the J gene end by 5 bases; junction bases not matched to a gene: 4. The CDR3 is CASSLTGGRTEAFF. The CDR3 DNA reads as TGTGCCAGCAGCTTAACAGGGGGAAGGACTGAAGCTTTCTTT.

The CDR3 sequence: CASSPGTSGAEQYF. As DNA, the CDR3 is TGTGCCAGCAGCCCGGGGACTAGCGGGGCCGAGCAGTACTTC. V is TRBV9 and J is TRBJ2-7; 13 nucleotides line up with TRBD2. The CDR3 covers 14 residues. Per the germline V gene, CDR1 is SGDLS and CDR2 is YYNGEE. The J segment lost 6 bases and the V segment lost 4 bases, leaving 4 bases of the junction unmatched. The full variable domain, rest sourced from reference TRBV9 and TRBJ2-7, is DSGVTQTPKHLITATGQRVTLRCSPRSGDLSVYWYQQSLDQGLQFLIQYYNGEERAKGNILERFSAQQFPDLHSELNLSSLELGDSALYFCASSPGTSGAEQYFGPGTRLTVT.

CDR3 residues: CATSARLATNEKLFF. The CDR3 coding sequence is TGTGCCACCAGCGCCCGACTTGCAACTAATGAAAAACTGTTTTTT. The chain links TRBV15 to TRBJ1-4; no firm D call. Trimming cost V 5 bases and J 0 bases, with 10 bases left between them. The V gene's germline CDR1 is LNHNV and CDR2 YYDKDF (reference sequence). This CDR3 contains 15 residues.

The chain employs TRBV18 and TRBJ2-1, with 10 bases that match TRBD2. The CDR3 runs to 16 residues. Trimming cost V 3 bases and J 7 bases; bases outside gene matches: 9. CDR1 and CDR2 from the germline V gene are KGHSH and LQKENI. In DNA, the CDR3 is TGTGCCAGCTCACCGCCAGCGGGAGGGCCAGGTAATGAGCAGTTCTTC. It specifies CASSPPAGGPGNEQFF.